One sample yielded the 14 T cell receptor beta chains listed below, sequenced in a study of cytomegalovirus exposure and HLA in healthy donors. The PCR contained 60 Vbeta and 13 Jbeta primers. Data came from immunoSEQ multiplex PCR; TCRdb stores just in-frame clones and leaves some out. The top ten clones hold roughly 4.5% of a sample with roughly 90,000 clones, around 79% of them seen once. The sequenced material came from PBMCs. The receptors shown here come from a woman aged 40 to 50 in good health and CMV-seropositive.

A single count supports this clone. The gene calls are TRBV30 and TRBJ1-5, with D possibly TRBD1 on 5 matching bases. Germline values: CDR1 GTSNPN, CDR2 SVGIG (reference sequence). Trimming took 0 bases from V and 1 from J, leaving 25 bases between them. The CDR3 loop spans 20 amino acids. The CDR3 sequence is CAWSVIWSGRKIKSNQPQHF. The DNA for the CDR3 is TGTGCCTGGAGTGTAATTTGGTCAGGGAGGAAAATCAAAAGCAATCAGCCCCAGCATTTT.

The V and J genes are TRBV6-6 and TRBJ2-2; maybe TRBD2 (6 bases). V lost 6 bases to trimming and J lost 1 base, with 6 bases between them. The germline V gene encodes CDR1 MNHNY and CDR2 SVGAGI (reference sequence). The CDR3 runs to 13 residues. The DNA of the CDR3 is TGTGCCAGCAGGGAGGGGAACACCGGGGAGCTGTTTTTT. Translation: CASREGNTGELFF.

This clone was counted a single time. The rearrangement uses TRBV12-5 and TRBJ2-7; 11 bases align to TRBD2. Germline assignment: CDR1 LGHNT and CDR2 FRNRAP. The CDR3 is 20 residues long. The trim removed 3 bases at V and 3 bases at J, leaving 19 bases unmatched. DNA for the CDR3: TGTGCTAGTGGTTTTATACCTAGGATAGCTAGCGGGAGGACCCACTACGAGCAGTACTTC. Translating it yields CASGFIPRIASGRTHYEQYF. The variable domain in full, with the rest retrieved from reference TRBV12-5 and TRBJ2-7, is DARVTQTPRHKVTEMGQEVTMRCQPILGHNTVFWYRQTMMQGLELLAYFRNRAPLDDSGMPKDRFSAEMPDATLATLKIQPSEPRDSAVYFCASGFIPRIASGRTHYEQYFGPGTRLTVT.

This clone came up a few times. This chain connects TRBV11-1 to TRBJ2-1; 8 bases align to TRBD2. Losses at the gene ends were 4 bases for V and 9 bases for J; bases not matched to a gene: 11. The CDR3 is 15 amino acids. In germline, CDR1 is SGHAT, CDR2 FQDESV (reference sequence). The CDR3 DNA reads as TGTGCCAGCAGCTCCGCCGGGACTAGGTTCCGTGAGCAGTTCTTC. Translation gives CASSSAGTRFREQFF.

On this clone itself: Relative to the germline gene, one junction end is altered; a read error may explain this. Within the sample, other DNA sequences also encode this same CDR3. V and J are TRBV19 and TRBJ2-1; 10 bases are shared with TRBD2. In germline, CDR1 is LNHDA, CDR2 SQIVND (reference sequence). There are 16 residues in the CDR3. This CDR3 reads CASSIVPAGGPNEQFF. The DNA of the CDR3 is TGTGCCAGCAGTATAGTGCCAGCGGGAGGGCCCAATGAGCAGTTCTTC.

The J gene is TRBJ2-3, the V gene TRBV6-1; 9 nucleotides agree with TRBD1. The length of the CDR3 is 15 residues. Germline loops: CDR1 MNHNS, CDR2 SASEGT. J gave up 2 bases and V 9 bases, and 9 bases lay outside the gene matches. Written as DNA, the CDR3 is TGTGCCAGTGGGACAACAGGGGGCCTCACAGATACGCAGTATTTT. Its translation: CASGTTGGLTDTQYF.

CDR3 in amino acids: CASSLDFNEQFF. DNA for the CDR3: TGTGCCAGCAGTTTGGACTTCAATGAGCAGTTCTTC. The chain links TRBV27 to TRBJ2-1; D might be TRBD2 (5 bases). Germline V CDR1 and CDR2: MNHEY, SMNVEV (reference sequence). This CDR3 is built from 12 residues. V was clipped by 3 bases and J by 6 bases, with 6 bases between them.

The chain recombines TRBV30 with TRBJ2-1, with a weak D call TRBD2 (5 bases). The CDR3 loop spans 12 amino acids. The germline CDR1 and CDR2 sequences are GTSNPN and SVGIG (reference sequence). The V end lost 2 bases, the J end lost 8 bases, and 10 bases lay between the germline ends. The CDR3 region has the DNA TGTGCCTGGAGTAATACGGGGTATGAGCAGTTCTTC. Its protein is CAWSNTGYEQFF.

The CDR3 here is CASSPGAGGQEETQYF. Written as DNA, the CDR3 is TGTGCCAGCAGCCCGGGCGCGGGGGGCCAGGAAGAGACCCAGTACTTC. The V call is TRBV7-2, the J call TRBJ2-5, with 8 bases aligning to TRBD2. The CDR3 contains 16 residues. Germline CDR1 reads SGHTA; CDR2 reads FQGNSA. Unmatched junction bases numbered 11, after V lost 5 bases and J lost 3 bases. The variable domain in full, completed from reference TRBV7-2 and TRBJ2-5, reads GAGVSQSPSNKVTEKGKDVELRCDPISGHTALYWYRQSLGQGLEFLIYFQGNSAPDKSGLPSDRFSAERTGGSVSTLTIQRTQQEDSAVYLCASSPGAGGQEETQYFGPGTRLLVL.

The rearrangement joins TRBV4-3 to TRBJ2-1; 10 bases map to TRBD2. The CDR3 runs 16 residues. V trimming: 0 bases; J trimming: 7 bases; junction bases outside the gene matches: 6. CDR1 is LGHNA, CDR2 YSLEER, per germline. Here the CDR3 DNA reads TGCGCCAGCAGCCAAGATCTAGCGGGAGTCGGTAATGAGCAGTTCTTC. Translation: CASSQDLAGVGNEQFF.

A single count supports this clone. The rearrangement links TRBV2 to TRBJ2-1, with D possibly matching TRBD2 (6 bases). CDR3 length: 14 amino acids. CDR1 is SNHLY, CDR2 FYNNEI, per germline. Trimming cost V 3 bases and J 5 bases, with 11 bases left between them. The CDR3 nucleotides read TGTGCCAGCAGTGAGGCTAGCGCCCACAATGAGCAGTTCTTC. This encodes CASSEASAHNEQFF.

The chain is built from TRBV6-1 and TRBJ2-5, with TRBD2 as a possible D gene (6 bases). The CDR3 totals 16 residues. V lost 2 bases to trimming and J lost 2 bases, with 15 bases between them. CDR1 MNHNS and CDR2 SASEGT come from the germline V gene. CDR3 DNA: TGTGCCAGCAGTGAATCTGGGAGGATAGGGCAAGAGACCCAGTACTTC. Translated: CASSESGRIGQETQYF.

The chain uses TRBV4-3 and TRBJ1-5; D possibly corresponds to TRBD1 (6 bases). Trimming pared 1 base from V and 5 bases from J, leaving 15 bases between. The CDR3 is made up of 16 amino acids. CDR1 is LGHNA and CDR2 is YSLEER in the germline V gene. The DNA for the CDR3 is TGCGCCAGCAGCCAAGGGTCTCATGGGGGCGATCAGCCCCAGCATTTT. This encodes CASSQGSHGGDQPQHF.

The genes are TRBV7-8 and TRBJ2-7; 7 bases agree with TRBD1. CDR1 and CDR2 (germline): SGHVS, FQNEAQ. The V gene end was trimmed by 1 base and the J gene end by 2 bases; junction bases not matched to a gene: 5. The CDR3 is made up of 15 amino acids. CDR3 DNA sequence: TGTGCCAGCAGCTTAGAGACAGGGATTCCCTACGAGCAGTACTTC. Translation gives CASSLETGIPYEQYF.